This T cell receptor beta chain emerged from a study of neurological immune-mediated disorders. Study findings and constraints: Multiple sclerosis was found to have the least TCR clonal expansion, below healthy controls, and HTLV-1-associated myelopathy the most.

Regarding time point: technical triplicate 3. The method for making cDNA was 5'RACE, and it used 10-nucleotide random UMIs. TCRdb reprocessed the 5' RACE reads with MiXCR, giving one entry per CDR3 protein. Among about 31,000 distinct CDR3 sequences listed, roughly a sixth were seen once. This clonotype was picked up many times. Its matching antigen is unknown. J lost 6 bases, V lost 4 bases, and 10 bases had no gene match. Germline CDR1 DFQATT, CDR2 SNEGSKA (reference sequence). The CDR3 is 16 residues long. The sequencing sample was made of CD4+ T cells from blood. The V gene is TRBV20-1, the J gene TRBJ2-2, with 11 bases that match TRBD2. This receptor was identified in a female donor with HTLV-1-associated myelopathy (HAM/TSP). CDR3 bases: TGCAGTGCTAATTCGGCTAGCGGGAGGTCGGCCGGGGAGCTGTTTTTT. It specifies CSANSASGRSAGELFF.